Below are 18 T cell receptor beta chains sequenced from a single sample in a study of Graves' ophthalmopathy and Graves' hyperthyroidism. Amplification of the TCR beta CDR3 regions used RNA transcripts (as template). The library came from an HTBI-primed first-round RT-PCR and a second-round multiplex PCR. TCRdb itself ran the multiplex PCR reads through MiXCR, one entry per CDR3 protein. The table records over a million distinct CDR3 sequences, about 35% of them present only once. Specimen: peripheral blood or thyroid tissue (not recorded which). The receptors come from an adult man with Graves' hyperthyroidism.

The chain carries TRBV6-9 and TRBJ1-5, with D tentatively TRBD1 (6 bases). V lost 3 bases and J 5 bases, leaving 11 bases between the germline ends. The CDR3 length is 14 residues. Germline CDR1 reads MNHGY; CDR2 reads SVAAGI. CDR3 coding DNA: TGTGCCAGCAGTTACGGGGGGCAAGATCAGCCCCAGCATTTT. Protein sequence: CASSYGGQDQPQHF.

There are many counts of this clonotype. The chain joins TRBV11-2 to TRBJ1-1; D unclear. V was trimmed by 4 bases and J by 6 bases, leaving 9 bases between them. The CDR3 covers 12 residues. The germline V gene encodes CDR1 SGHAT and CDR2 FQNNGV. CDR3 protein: CASSSIKAEAFF. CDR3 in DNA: TGTGCCAGCAGCTCTATAAAAGCTGAAGCTTTCTTT.

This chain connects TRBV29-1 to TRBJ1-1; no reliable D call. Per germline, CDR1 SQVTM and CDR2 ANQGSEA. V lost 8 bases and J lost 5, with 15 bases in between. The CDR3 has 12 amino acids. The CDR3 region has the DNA TGCAGCTGGAGGAGTGAGGGAACTGAAGCTTTCTTT. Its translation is CSWRSEGTEAFF.

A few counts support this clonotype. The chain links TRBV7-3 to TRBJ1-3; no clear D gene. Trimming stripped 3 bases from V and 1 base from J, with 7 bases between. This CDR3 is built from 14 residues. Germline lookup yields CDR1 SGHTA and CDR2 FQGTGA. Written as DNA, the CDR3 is TGTGCCAGCAGCTTTACAAAATCTGGAAACACCATATATTTT. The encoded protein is CASSFTKSGNTIYF.

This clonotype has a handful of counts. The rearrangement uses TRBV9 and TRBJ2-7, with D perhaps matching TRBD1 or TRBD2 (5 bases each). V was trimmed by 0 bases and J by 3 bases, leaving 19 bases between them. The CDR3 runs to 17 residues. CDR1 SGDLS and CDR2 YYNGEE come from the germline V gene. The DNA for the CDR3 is TGTGCCAGCAGCGTAGGGGTCCGGGGCGCAGGAGTCTACGAGCAGTACTTC. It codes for CASSVGVRGAGVYEQYF.

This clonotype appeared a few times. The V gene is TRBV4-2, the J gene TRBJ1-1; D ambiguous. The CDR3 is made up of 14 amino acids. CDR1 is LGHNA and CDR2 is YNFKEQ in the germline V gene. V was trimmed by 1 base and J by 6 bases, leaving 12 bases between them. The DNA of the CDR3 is TGTGCCAGCAGCCAAGGTTTGCTGGGCCCTGAAGCTTTCTTT. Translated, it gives CASSQGLLGPEAFF.

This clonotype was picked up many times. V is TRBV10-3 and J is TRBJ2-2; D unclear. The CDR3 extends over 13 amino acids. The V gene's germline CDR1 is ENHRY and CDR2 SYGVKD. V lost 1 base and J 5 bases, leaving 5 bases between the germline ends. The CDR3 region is CAISEFQTGELFF. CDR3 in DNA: TGTGCCATCAGTGAGTTCCAGACCGGGGAGCTGTTTTTT.

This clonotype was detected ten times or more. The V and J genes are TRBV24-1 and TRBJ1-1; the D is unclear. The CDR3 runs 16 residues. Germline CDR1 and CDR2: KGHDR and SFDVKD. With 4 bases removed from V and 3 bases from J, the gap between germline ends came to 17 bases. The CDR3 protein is CATSDRTRREDTEAFF. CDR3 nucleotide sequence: TGTGCCACCAGTGACCGTACCAGACGGGAAGACACTGAAGCTTTCTTT.

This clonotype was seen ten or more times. In DNA form, the CDR3 reads TGCGCCAGCACCCTAGCGTCGGGGGACGAGCAGTACTTC. It translates to CASTLASGDEQYF. This chain uses TRBV5-1 with TRBJ2-7; tentative D call: TRBD2 (6 bases). The CDR3 runs to 13 residues. CDR1 and CDR2 from the germline V gene are SGHRS and YFSETQ. V gave up 6 bases and J gave up 5 bases, with 15 bases separating them.

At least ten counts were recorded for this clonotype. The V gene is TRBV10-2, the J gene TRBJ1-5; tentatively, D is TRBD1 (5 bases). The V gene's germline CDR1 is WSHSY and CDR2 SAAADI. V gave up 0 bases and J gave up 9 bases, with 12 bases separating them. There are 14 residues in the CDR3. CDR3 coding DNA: TGCGCCAGCAGTGAGTCAGGGGAATCCTTGCCCCAGCATTTT. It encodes CASSESGESLPQHF.

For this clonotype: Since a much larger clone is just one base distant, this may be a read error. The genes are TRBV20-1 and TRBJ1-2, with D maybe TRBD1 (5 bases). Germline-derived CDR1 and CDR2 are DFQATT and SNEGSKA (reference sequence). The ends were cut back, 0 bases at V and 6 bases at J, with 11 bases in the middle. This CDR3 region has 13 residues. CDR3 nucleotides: TGCAGTGCTAGAGATTTCGGGGGGAATGGCTACACCTTC. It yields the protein CSARDFGGNGYTF.

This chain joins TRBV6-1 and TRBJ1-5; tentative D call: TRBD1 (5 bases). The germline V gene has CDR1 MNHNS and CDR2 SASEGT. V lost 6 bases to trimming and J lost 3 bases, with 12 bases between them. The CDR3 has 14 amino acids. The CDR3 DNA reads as TGTGCCAGCAGGGATTACAGGAACAATCAGCCCCAGCATTTT. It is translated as CASRDYRNNQPQHF.

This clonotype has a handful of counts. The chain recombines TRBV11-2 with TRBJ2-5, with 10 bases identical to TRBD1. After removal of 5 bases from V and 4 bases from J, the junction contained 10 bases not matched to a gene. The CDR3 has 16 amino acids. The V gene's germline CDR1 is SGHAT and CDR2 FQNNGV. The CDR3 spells CASSIRTGGLRETQYF. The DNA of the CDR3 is TGTGCCAGCAGCATCCGGACAGGGGGATTGCGAGAGACCCAGTACTTC.

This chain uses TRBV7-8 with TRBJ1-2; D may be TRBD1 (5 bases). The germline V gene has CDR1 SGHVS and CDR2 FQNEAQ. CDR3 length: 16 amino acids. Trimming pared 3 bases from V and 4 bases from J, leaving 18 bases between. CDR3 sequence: CASSLESGIGAYGYTF. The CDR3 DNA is TGTGCCAGCAGCTTGGAGTCAGGGATCGGAGCCTATGGCTACACCTTC.

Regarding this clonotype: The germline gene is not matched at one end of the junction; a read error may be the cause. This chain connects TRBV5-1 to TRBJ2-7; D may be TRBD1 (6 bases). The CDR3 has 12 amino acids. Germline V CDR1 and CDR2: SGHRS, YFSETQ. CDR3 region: CANSRDNYEQYF. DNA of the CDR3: TGCGCCAACAGCCGGGACAACTACGAGCAGTACTTC.

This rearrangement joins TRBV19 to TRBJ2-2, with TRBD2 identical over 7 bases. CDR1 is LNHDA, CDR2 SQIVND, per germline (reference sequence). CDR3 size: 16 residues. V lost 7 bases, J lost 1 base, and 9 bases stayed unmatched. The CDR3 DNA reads TGTGCCAGTACCACAAGAGCGGGGTTGAACACCGGGGAGCTGTTTTTT. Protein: CASTTRAGLNTGELFF.

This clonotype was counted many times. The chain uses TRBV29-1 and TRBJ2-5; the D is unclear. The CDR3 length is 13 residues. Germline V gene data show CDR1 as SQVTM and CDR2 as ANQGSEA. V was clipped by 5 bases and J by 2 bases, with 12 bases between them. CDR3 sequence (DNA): TGCAGCGTTCCAACGGTGGGACAAGAGACCCAGTACTTC. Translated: CSVPTVGQETQYF.

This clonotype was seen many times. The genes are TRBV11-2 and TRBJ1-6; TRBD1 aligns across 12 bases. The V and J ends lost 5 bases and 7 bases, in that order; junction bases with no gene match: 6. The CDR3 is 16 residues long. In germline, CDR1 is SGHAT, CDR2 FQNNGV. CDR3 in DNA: TGTGCCAGCAGCGCAGGGACAGGGGGCGGGAATTCACCCCTCCACTTT. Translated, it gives CASSAGTGGGNSPLHF.